This T cell receptor beta chain is from a study of blood T cell repertoires in COVID-19. Turning to the study itself: Samples came from the United States, Italy and Spain, spanning acute and convalescent COVID-19. From T cells, B-cell-depleted T cells, or PBMCs came the material, which was cDNA or gDNA.

Assay: immunoSEQ multiplex PCR; the TCRdb copy retains only in-frame clones and omits some. The sample yields 55,000 to 75,000 clones, more than 75% seen once. This CDR3 has 13 amino acids. Germline lookup yields CDR1 SEHNR and CDR2 FQNEAQ (reference sequence). V lost 4 bases to trimming and J lost 1 base, with 7 bases between them. The gene calls are TRBV7-9 and TRBJ1-1, with D hard to call. This TCR derives from a human donor with active COVID-19. The donor label of this sample is uncertain. Sequencing input: peripheral blood. This CDR3 reads CASSSQENTEAFF. CDR3 DNA sequence: TGTGCCAGCAGCTCTCAGGAGAACACTGAAGCTTTCTTT.